At least ten counts were recorded for the clone carrying this T cell receptor (beta chain). Its antigen is unknown. These data are taken from a study of cytotoxic CD8 clonotypes in ibrutinib-treated CLL. Across the study: Around 25 partial and 2 complete responses; at median roughly 70 months, 14 remitted, around twelve progressed.

Clones were sequenced by immunoSEQ multiplex PCR, and TCRdb holds only the in-frame ones, with some missing. The sample holds more than 110,000 clones, about 70% seen once. The study's findings and limits: Sustained-remission patients were sampled at different times than progressing patients were.

CDR3 length equals 14 residues. CDR1 is SQVTM and CDR2 is ANQGSEA in the germline V gene. V shed 5 bases and J shed 0 bases, with 12 bases lying between them. This receptor was taken from a human donor with chronic lymphocytic leukemia. V usage is TRBV29-1 and J usage is TRBJ2-3, with D unclear. The sample in question was PBMCs, obtained after 24 months of ibrutinib treatment. CDR3 amino acids: CSVLHATSTDTQYF. The CDR3 nucleotides are TGCAGCGTTTTGCACGCCACTAGCACAGATACGCAGTATTTT.